Each of the 27 T cell receptor beta chains below was sequenced from the same sample in a study of blood T cell repertoires in COVID-19. The data were produced by immunoSEQ multiplex PCR, yet TCRdb's version contains in-frame clones alone and is incomplete. Of tens of thousands of clones listed, roughly 85% are singletons. Sequencing input: peripheral blood. These receptors were collected from a woman aged 45 to 65 with COVID-19, enrolled during active disease.

A single count supports this clone. The rearrangement links TRBV27 to TRBJ2-1; possibly TRBD1 for D (6 bases). This CDR3 is 17 amino acids long. CDR1 is MNHEY and CDR2 is SMNVEV in the germline V gene (reference sequence). Trimming took off 1 base at V and 10 bases at J, with 23 bases between the two ends. CDR3 region: CASSLYVLNRVAEEQFF. The CDR3 nucleotides are TGTGCCAGCAGTTTATATGTTTTGAACAGGGTAGCAGAGGAGCAGTTCTTC.

This chain joins TRBV1 and TRBJ1-5; TRBD1, the table's D call, was not compared with the DNA. TRBV1 represents a pseudogene. The CDR3 runs 14 residues. The CDR3 spells CTSRQGQGDQPQHF. As DNA, the CDR3 is TGCACCAGCAGACAGGGACAGGGGGATCAGCCCCAGCATTTT.

The rearrangement links TRBV18 to TRBJ2-7; D is perhaps TRBD1 (6 bases). CDR1 is KGHSH, CDR2 LQKENI, per germline. The CDR3 covers 15 residues. The V end was cut by 4 bases, the J end by 3 bases, with 16 bases between. The CDR3 nucleotides read TGTGCCAGCTCACTCACAGGGTCGACCCTCTACGAGCAGTACTTC. The encoded protein is CASSLTGSTLYEQYF.

CDR3 protein: CASSPGTSGRGEQFF. CDR3 DNA: TGCGCCAGCAGCCCGGGGACTAGCGGGAGAGGTGAGCAGTTCTTC. This chain joins TRBV5-1 and TRBJ2-1; 14 nucleotides line up with TRBD2. The CDR3 contains 15 residues. The trim removed 4 bases at V and 9 bases at J, leaving 6 bases unmatched. Germline V gene sequence: CDR1 SGHRS, CDR2 YFSETQ.

Written as DNA, the CDR3 is TGCGCCAGCAGCGGGGCAGGGACAGGGAATGAAAAACTGTTTTTT. Protein product: CASSGAGTGNEKLFF. The rearrangement uses TRBV4-1 and TRBJ1-4; 9 bases map to TRBD1. In germline, CDR1 is MGHRA, CDR2 YSYEKL. The CDR3 is 15 residues long. The trim removed 5 bases at V and 5 bases at J, leaving 6 bases unmatched.

The chain links TRBV29-1 to TRBJ1-4, with 7 bases that match TRBD1. There are 12 residues in the CDR3. Germline V lookup: CDR1 SQVTM, CDR2 ANQGSEA. The junction had 4 bases not matched to a gene; V was cut back by 4 bases and J by 8 bases. The CDR3 is CSVVDRAEKLFF. In nucleotides, the CDR3 is TGCAGCGTTGTTGACAGGGCGGAAAAACTGTTTTTT. The full variable domain, rest sourced from reference TRBV29-1 and TRBJ1-4, is SAVISQKPSRDICQRGTSLTIQCQVDSQVTMMFWYRQQPGQSLTLIATANQGSEATYESGFVIDKFPISRPNLTFSTLTVSNMSPEDSSIYLCSVVDRAEKLFFGSGTQLSVL.

The gene calls are TRBV24-1 and TRBJ2-3; D perhaps matches TRBD2 (6 bases). This CDR3 spans 13 amino acids. Deletions cut 8 bases from V and 0 bases from J, with 8 bases between. Germline values: CDR1 KGHDR, CDR2 SFDVKD. The CDR3 DNA reads as TGTGCCACCACCGGGACTAGCACAGATACGCAGTATTTT. Protein product: CATTGTSTDTQYF.

This clone was detected only once. V gene TRBV28 combines with J gene TRBJ1-3; D is perhaps TRBD1 (5 bases). The V gene's germline CDR1 is MDHEN and CDR2 SYDVKM. Trimming took 6 bases from V and 4 from J, leaving 19 bases between them. This CDR3 is built from 16 residues. This CDR3 reads CASSLGAGGLGNTIYF. CDR3 nucleotides: TGTGCCAGCAGCCTCGGGGCAGGTGGACTAGGAAACACCATATATTTT.

The rearrangement links TRBV12-3 or TRBV12-4 to TRBJ1-1; maybe TRBD1 (6 bases). CDR3 size: 13 residues. The ends were cut back, 4 bases at V and 1 base at J, with 7 bases in the middle. CDR3 protein: CASSYRENTEAFF. CDR3 bases: TGTGCCAGCAGTTACAGGGAGAACACTGAAGCTTTCTTT.

The rearrangement links TRBV6-5 to TRBJ2-7, with 7 bases aligning to TRBD2. Germline V lookup: CDR1 MNHEY, CDR2 SVGAGI. With V trimmed by 3 bases and J by 9 bases, 2 bases remained unmatched. This CDR3 is 11 amino acids long. The DNA for the CDR3 is TGTGCCAGCAGTTATGGGGGGGTGCAGTACTTC. Translation gives CASSYGGVQYF.

V and J are TRBV28 and TRBJ1-4; a possible D gene is TRBD1 (6 bases). V was trimmed by 5 bases and J by 2 bases, leaving 15 bases between them. The CDR3 extends over 16 amino acids. Germline CDR1 MDHEN, CDR2 SYDVKM. CDR3 in amino acids: CASSPPGGPTNEKLFF. The CDR3 DNA is TGTGCCAGCAGTCCGCCGGGGGGGCCGACTAATGAAAAACTGTTTTTT.

This chain joins TRBV19 and TRBJ1-5, with 8 bases lining up with TRBD1. The CDR3 consists of 15 residues. The germline gives CDR1 LNHDA, CDR2 SQIVND (reference sequence). V lost 4 bases to trimming and J lost 6 bases; unmatched junction nucleotides: 8. CDR3 DNA: TGTGCCAGTAGTAGGGGGACAGGCGGGGGTCAGCCCCAGCATTTT. The encoded protein is CASSRGTGGGQPQHF.

This clone was found once. The CDR3 region is CASSFRVNEQFF. The CDR3 coding sequence is TGTGCCAGCAGCTTCAGGGTCAATGAGCAGTTCTTC. This chain joins TRBV5-4 and TRBJ2-1, with D possibly TRBD1 on 5 matching bases. The CDR3 is 12 residues long. Deletions cut 2 bases from V and 6 bases from J, with 6 bases between. The V gene's germline CDR1 is SGHNT and CDR2 YYREEE (reference sequence).

CDR3 in DNA: TGTGCCAGCAGCATCGTAGATGAGCAGTTCTTC. Translation gives CASSIVDEQFF. The genes are TRBV7-2 and TRBJ2-1; no clear D gene. The CDR3 has 11 amino acids. V was cut by 5 bases and J by 8 bases, with 7 bases left in between. Germline CDR1 reads SGHTA; CDR2 reads FQGNSA.

This rearrangement joins TRBV10-3 to TRBJ1-6; the match to TRBD1 covers 7 bases. From germline, CDR1 is ENHRY and CDR2 SYGVKD. There are 16 residues in the CDR3. With V trimmed by 4 bases and J by 6 bases, 9 bases remained unmatched. In DNA, the CDR3 is TGTGCCATCAGTGCCACAGGGGTTGGGGCTAATTCACCCCTCCACTTT. It encodes CAISATGVGANSPLHF.

The chain has TRBV30 and TRBJ1-6; tentative D call: TRBD1 (5 bases). Germline V CDR1 and CDR2: GTSNPN, SVGIG (reference sequence). The CDR3 totals 14 residues. The V end was cut by 2 bases, the J end by 9 bases, with 14 bases between. The CDR3 sequence is CAWSKGALGSPLHF. CDR3 bases: TGTGCCTGGAGTAAAGGGGCCCTGGGTTCACCCCTCCACTTT.

V gene TRBV6-6 combines with J gene TRBJ2-1, with 13 bases matching TRBD2. Germline lookup yields CDR1 MNHNY and CDR2 SVGAGI (reference sequence). This CDR3 region has 14 residues. The V and J ends lost 6 bases and 8 bases, in that order; junction bases with no gene match: 4. This chain's CDR3 is CASRGLAGMDEQFF. Here the CDR3 DNA reads TGTGCCAGCAGGGGACTAGCGGGAATGGATGAGCAGTTCTTC.

The chain employs TRBV5-1 and TRBJ2-1, with 8 bases lining up with TRBD1. The CDR3 is 17 amino acids. V shed 1 base and J 5 bases; nucleotides not matched to a gene: 11. The V gene's germline CDR1 is SGHRS and CDR2 YFSETQ. CDR3 DNA sequence: TGCGCCAGCAGCTTGAAACAAGGGACAGGAAGGAACAATGAGCAGTTCTTC. It codes for CASSLKQGTGRNNEQFF.

V is TRBV12-3 or TRBV12-4 and J is TRBJ2-5, with D unresolved. V was shortened by 8 bases and J by 5 bases, with 9 bases between the two germline ends. This CDR3 is built from 11 residues. In nucleotides, the CDR3 is TGTGCCAGCGGGCCTGGGGAGACCCAGTACTTC. As protein: CASGPGETQYF.

The gene calls are TRBV9 and TRBJ2-7; D might be TRBD1 (5 bases). V lost 2 bases and J lost 5, with 14 bases in between. The CDR3 covers 14 residues. Germline assignment: CDR1 SGDLS and CDR2 YYNGEE. The DNA for the CDR3 is TGTGCCAGCAGCGTGGACACTTCATCGCACGAGCAGTACTTC. Translation: CASSVDTSSHEQYF.

The chain carries TRBV5-6 and TRBJ1-1, with TRBD1 matching over 11 bases. The ends lost 2 bases at V and 2 bases at J; junction bases unmatched: 5. This CDR3 spans 16 amino acids. Germline CDR1 reads SGHDT; CDR2 reads YYEEEE. Written as DNA, the CDR3 is TGTGCCAGCAGCTTCGGGACAGGGGGTCTTAACACTGAAGCTTTCTTT. As protein: CASSFGTGGLNTEAFF.

The CDR3 DNA reads TGTGCCTGGAGTCGGGAGGGGCCTGAAGCTTTCTTT. Translation: CAWSREGPEAFF. The chain couples TRBV30 to TRBJ1-1, with D tentatively TRBD1 (5 bases). From germline, CDR1 is GTSNPN and CDR2 SVGIG (reference sequence). The CDR3 sequence is 12 residues long. V lost 2 bases and J 6 bases, leaving 10 bases between the germline ends.

The chain uses TRBV10-3 and TRBJ2-4, with 10 bases identical to TRBD2. Germline loops: CDR1 ENHRY, CDR2 SYGVKD. This CDR3 contains 16 residues. V dropped 3 bases and J dropped 8; count of bases not matched to a gene: 10. CDR3 protein: CAISEGMSGRGDIQYF. CDR3 coding DNA: TGTGCCATCAGTGAAGGGATGAGCGGGAGGGGGGACATTCAGTACTTC.

This chain joins TRBV19 and TRBJ2-2, with 7 bases that match TRBD2. The CDR3 has 16 amino acids. Germline V lookup: CDR1 LNHDA, CDR2 SQIVND (reference sequence). V shed 2 bases, J shed 0 bases, and the junction held 3 bases outside the gene matches. CDR3 sequence reads: CASSINSGPNTGELFF. The DNA for the CDR3 is TGTGCCAGTAGTATAAATAGCGGGCCGAACACCGGGGAGCTGTTTTTT.

V usage is TRBV5-1 and J usage is TRBJ1-3; D is unclear. Trimming pared 0 bases from V and 1 base from J, leaving 17 bases between. Per germline, CDR1 SGHRS and CDR2 YFSETQ. This CDR3 is 18 amino acids long. The CDR3 is CASSLGAALGLSGNTIYF. The CDR3 DNA follows: TGCGCCAGCAGCTTGGGTGCGGCACTTGGACTTTCTGGAAACACCATATATTTT.

The rearrangement links TRBV11-3 to TRBJ2-1, with TRBD2 identical over 7 bases. The trim removed 4 bases at V and 15 bases at J, leaving 15 bases unmatched. The CDR3 has 14 residues. Germline CDR1 and CDR2: SGHNT and YENEEA. CDR3: CASSSPRTSGNRFF. DNA of the CDR3: TGTGCCAGCAGCTCGCCCCGCACAAGCGGGAACAGGTTCTTC.

The rearrangement uses TRBV12-3 or TRBV12-4 and TRBJ1-1; D remains ambiguous. The CDR3 extends over 13 amino acids. The V end lost 2 bases, the J end lost 1 base, and 5 bases lay between the germline ends. The CDR3 DNA reads as TGTGCCAGCAGTTTAAGAGGGAACACTGAAGCTTTCTTT. This gives the protein CASSLRGNTEAFF.